The sequence of this T cell receptor beta chain was determined in a study of T cells in Graves' hyperthyroidism and ophthalmopathy. With respect to this clonotype: Its antigen is not identified.

The CDR3 loop spans 14 amino acids. Germline V gives CDR1 MNHEY, CDR2 SVGAGI. Trimming took off 2 bases at V and 6 bases at J, with 11 bases between the two ends. The patients, who ranged from 18 to 65 in age, presented with newly diagnosed hyperthyroidism lasting under 2 months. The study based diagnoses on clinical symptoms, serum thyroxine and TRAb, thyroid ultrasound and orbital computed tomography. General observations from the study: The blood repertoire included most of the expanded thyroid clonotypes above 0.001. Model output signaled ophthalmopathy a median approximately 6.2 months ahead of onset.

RNA transcripts yielded amplified TCR beta CDR3 regions. Initially, a first-round RT-PCR of the TCR CDR3 employed the HTBI primer set. Each CDR3 protein is one row after TCRdb ran MiXCR on the multiplex PCR reads. Found here are roughly 200,000 distinct CDR3 sequences, approximately 16% of them singletons; the top ten hold approximately 40%. Sequencing was carried out using blood. The receptor's source is a man in his forties with Graves' hyperthyroidism. The V gene is TRBV6-5, the J gene TRBJ1-5; unclear D gene. This CDR3 reads CASSYEGGVQPQHF. CDR3 DNA sequence: TGTGCCAGCAGTTACGAGGGCGGCGTTCAGCCCCAGCATTTT.